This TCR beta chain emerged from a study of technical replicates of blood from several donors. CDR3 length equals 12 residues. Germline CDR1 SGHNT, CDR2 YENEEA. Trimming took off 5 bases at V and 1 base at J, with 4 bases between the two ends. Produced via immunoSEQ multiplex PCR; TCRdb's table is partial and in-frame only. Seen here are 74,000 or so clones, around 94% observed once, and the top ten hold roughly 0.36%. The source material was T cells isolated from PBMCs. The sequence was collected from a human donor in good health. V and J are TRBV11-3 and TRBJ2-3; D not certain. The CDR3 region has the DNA TGTGCCAGCAGCACAGGCACAGATACGCAGTATTTT. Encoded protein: CASSTGTDTQYF.